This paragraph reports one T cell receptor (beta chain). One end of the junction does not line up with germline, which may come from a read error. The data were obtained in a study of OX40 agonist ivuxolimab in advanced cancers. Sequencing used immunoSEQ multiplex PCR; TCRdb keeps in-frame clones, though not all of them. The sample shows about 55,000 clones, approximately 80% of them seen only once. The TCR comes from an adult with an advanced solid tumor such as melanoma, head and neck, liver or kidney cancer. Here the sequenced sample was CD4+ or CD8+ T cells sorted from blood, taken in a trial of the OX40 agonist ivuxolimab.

The CDR3 protein is CAGSSRQGGGEQYF. The CDR3 DNA follows: TGTGCCGGCAGCTCTCGACAGGGGGGCGGCGAGCAGTACTTC. This rearrangement joins TRBV11-2 to TRBJ2-7; 9 bases align to TRBD1. Germline V gene lookup returns CDR1 SGHAT and CDR2 FQNNGV. The CDR3 sequence is 14 residues long.